The 16 T cell receptor beta chains below come from one sample, sequenced in a study of tumor-infiltrating lymphocytes in primary liver carcinoma. DNA and RNA were both co-extracted from around 20-30 mg of bulk tissue that had not been sorted. With roughly 540 ng total RNA as template and a constant-region primer, TCR beta cDNA was made. Construction of TCR beta libraries relied on three successive nested multiplex PCR rounds employing slightly modified ARM-PCR. Both of the initial two PCR rounds ran for around 9 cycles and employed TRBV1-TRBV30 forward primers alongside a C-beta reverse primer. TCRdb called the multiplex PCR reads again in MiXCR, with one record for every CDR3 protein. The sample lists 100,000 to 150,000 distinct CDR3 sequences; 55% to 75% were seen once. Sequences were obtained from liver tumor tissue from sampling region 3. Specified subset: tumor region T3, left-lateral pole. The receptors originated from an older woman with primary liver carcinoma and hepatitis B virus infection.

For this clonotype: This may come from a read error, since a much larger clone is one base off. The chain links TRBV6-2 or TRBV6-3 to TRBJ2-1; 9 bases are a match to TRBD2. Per germline, CDR1 MNHEY and CDR2 SVGEGT. The CDR3 has 18 residues. The CDR3 loop reads CASSYRLAETRSYSEQFF. CDR3 bases: TGTGCCAGCAGTTACAGACTAGCGGAAACCCGCTCCTACAGTGAGCAGTTCTTC.

The V and J genes are TRBV28 and TRBJ2-2; the match to TRBD1 covers 9 bases. This CDR3 comprises 15 residues. With 5 bases clipped from V and 8 bases from J, the junction kept 9 bases outside the gene matches. Germline loops: CDR1 MDHEN, CDR2 SYDVKM. The CDR3 is CASSILQGATGELFF. CDR3 in DNA: TGTGCCAGCAGTATTCTACAGGGGGCGACGGGGGAGCTGTTTTTT. The variable domain in full, with the rest retrieved from reference TRBV28 and TRBJ2-2, is DVKVTQSSRYLVKRTGEKVFLECVQDMDHENMFWYRQDPGLGLRLIYFSYDVKMKEKGDIPEGYSVSREKKERFSLILESASTNQTSMYLCASSILQGATGELFFGEGSRLTVL.

In the case of this clonotype: Given a much more abundant clone one base away, this may be a read error. The chain couples TRBV14 to TRBJ2-1; tentative D call: TRBD1 (7 bases). The CDR3 sequence is 13 residues long. Trimming cost V 4 bases and J 5 bases, with 9 bases left between them. Germline V lookup: CDR1 SGHDN, CDR2 FVKESK. The CDR3 nucleotides read TGTGCCAGCAGCCCCAGGGGGGACAATGAGCAGTTCTTC. Its protein is CASSPRGDNEQFF. Looking up the rest from reference TRBV14 and TRBJ2-1 gives the full variable domain: EAGVTQFPSHSVIEKGQTVTLRCDPISGHDNLYWYRRVMGKEIKFLLHFVKESKQDESGMPNNRFLAERTGGTYSTLKVQPAELEDSGVYFCASSPRGDNEQFFGPGTRLTVL.

This clonotype was detected ten times or more. The CDR3 spells CASRGSGEAFF. The CDR3, as DNA: TGTGCCAGCAGGGGTTCGGGTGAAGCTTTCTTT. The chain joins TRBV6-5 to TRBJ1-1; D unresolved. CDR3 length: 11 residues. Germline V gives CDR1 MNHEY, CDR2 SVGAGI. V was cut by 6 bases and J by 7 bases, with 9 bases left in between.

The V call is TRBV27, the J call TRBJ1-1, with D maybe TRBD1 (5 bases). The CDR3 has 13 amino acids. Trimming pared 6 bases from V and 7 bases from J, leaving 15 bases between. CDR1 and CDR2 (germline): MNHEY, SMNVEV (reference sequence). In nucleotides, the CDR3 is TGTGCCAGCAGACAGACAGCTCTCAATGAAGCTTTCTTT. Protein sequence: CASRQTALNEAFF.

About this clonotype: One end of the junction does not line up with germline, which may come from a read error. The chain joins TRBV29-1 to TRBJ2-3; D could derive from TRBD1 or TRBD2 (5 bases each). The CDR3 is made up of 13 amino acids. Germline V gene lookup returns CDR1 SQVTM and CDR2 ANQGSEA. The CDR3 bases are TGCTGCGTTGGAACTAGTGGGGCAGATATGCAGTATTTT. Protein sequence: CCVGTSGADMQYF.

A note on this clonotype: Given a much more abundant clone one base away, this may be a read error. The chain couples TRBV12-3 or TRBV12-4 to TRBJ2-1; TRBD2 matches 10 bases. This CDR3 is 13 amino acids long. The CDR3 DNA is TGTGCCAGCAGCACTAGCGGGACCCATGAGCAGCTCTTC. Translated: CASSTSGTHEQLF.

On this clonotype: A single base separates this from a much larger clone, so it may be a read error. J is TRBJ1-2 and V is TRBV29-1; D is undetermined. The CDR3 spans 11 residues. From germline, CDR1 is SQVTM and CDR2 ANQGSEA. The CDR3 coding sequence is TGCAGCGCTGAACTTGATAATGGCTACACCTTC. Translated, it gives CSAELDNGYTF. Full variable domain (outside the CDR3, taken from reference TRBV29-1 and TRBJ1-2): SAVISQKPSRDICQRGTSLTIQCQVDSQVTMMFWYRQQPGQSLTLIATANQGSEATYESGFVIDKFPISRPNLTFSTLTVSNMSPEDSSIYLCSAELDNGYTFGSGTRLTVV.

This clonotype was detected many times. V usage is TRBV29-1 and J usage is TRBJ2-7; 13 bases match TRBD2. This CDR3 has 13 residues. Germline-derived CDR1 and CDR2 are SQVTM and ANQGSEA. V lost 7 bases, J lost 3 bases, and 3 bases stayed unmatched. The CDR3, as DNA: TGCAGCGCCCGGACTAGCGGGGGCTACGAGCAGTACTTC. This codes for CSARTSGGYEQYF.

The chain joins TRBV28 to TRBJ1-5; 8 positions agree with TRBD1. J was trimmed by 4 bases and V by 5 bases; bases with no gene match: 7. CDR1 and CDR2 from the germline V gene are MDHEN and SYDVKM. The CDR3 is made up of 15 amino acids. CDR3 nucleotides: TGTGCCAGCAGTACCCTGGGACAGGCTAATCAGCCCCAGCATTTT. Its protein is CASSTLGQANQPQHF.

The sample holds one count of this clonotype. One end of the junction fails to match germline, which may point to a read error. This chain uses TRBV5-4 with TRBJ2-5; D gene ambiguous. Germline V CDR1 and CDR2: SGHNT, YYREEE (reference sequence). This CDR3 contains 15 residues. This chain's CDR3 is CASKPPGVTGETQYF. CDR3 bases: TGTGCGAGCAAACCCCCTGGGGTGACGGGAGAGACCCAGTACTTC. The entire variable domain, with the rest obtained from reference TRBV5-4 and TRBJ2-5, is as follows: ETGVTQSPTHLIKTRGQQVTLRCSSQSGHNTVSWYQQALGQGPQFIFQYYREEENGRGNFPPRFSGLQFPNYSSELNVNALELDDSALYLCASKPPGVTGETQYFGPGTRLLVL.

As regards this clonotype: Possible read error: a much larger clone is one base away. Given the absence of the conserved phenylalanine or tryptophan at the CDR3 end, a read error is likely. The V gene is TRBV28, the J gene TRBJ1-5; D unresolved. Trimming removed 7 bases at V and 6 bases at J, with 10 bases between. Looked up from germline, CDR1 is MDHEN and CDR2 is SYDVKM. CDR3 length: 12 amino acids. The CDR3 nucleotides are TGTGCCAGCACGAGAGTTCCTCAGCCCCAGCATCTT. This gives the protein CASTRVPQPQHL.

The CDR3 sequence: CASSPLAETNNEQFF. For the CDR3, the DNA is TGCGCCAGCAGCCCCCTAGCGGAGACCAACAATGAGCAGTTCTTC. This sequence joins TRBV5-1 and TRBJ2-1; 7 bases are shared with TRBD2. Per the germline V gene, CDR1 is SGHRS and CDR2 is YFSETQ. This CDR3 comprises 15 residues. V dropped 4 bases and J dropped 5; count of bases not matched to a gene: 9.

The V call is TRBV6-5, the J call TRBJ2-2, with D possibly called TRBD1 or TRBD2 (6 bases each). Trimming took off 5 bases at V and 14 bases at J, with 30 bases between the two ends. From germline, CDR1 is MNHEY and CDR2 SVGAGI. The CDR3 loop spans 17 amino acids. The CDR3 DNA is TGTGCCAGCAGTACGAAAAGGGGAGGAGATGGCACCGGGGGCCTGTTTTTT. Its translation: CASSTKRGGDGTGGLFF.

This chain uses TRBV19 with TRBJ1-5; 9 bases are a match to TRBD1. This CDR3 has 19 residues. The germline V gene encodes CDR1 LNHDA and CDR2 SQIVND (reference sequence). With 6 bases clipped from V and 3 bases from J, the junction kept 18 bases outside the gene matches. In DNA, the CDR3 is TGTGCCAGTAGGCTCGTGGGACAGGGATCCCCAATTAACAATCAGCCCCAGCATTTT. Amino acid sequence: CASRLVGQGSPINNQPQHF.

To note about this clonotype: A junction end diverges from the germline sequence, so it may reflect a read error. This chain links TRBV11-2 with TRBJ1-6, with D unclear. The CDR3 runs to 14 residues. Germline V gene data show CDR1 as SGHAT and CDR2 as FQNNGV. As DNA, the CDR3 is TGTACCCGCAGCTTTATGGATGACCATTCACCCCTCTACTTC. Residues: CTRSFMDDHSPLYF.